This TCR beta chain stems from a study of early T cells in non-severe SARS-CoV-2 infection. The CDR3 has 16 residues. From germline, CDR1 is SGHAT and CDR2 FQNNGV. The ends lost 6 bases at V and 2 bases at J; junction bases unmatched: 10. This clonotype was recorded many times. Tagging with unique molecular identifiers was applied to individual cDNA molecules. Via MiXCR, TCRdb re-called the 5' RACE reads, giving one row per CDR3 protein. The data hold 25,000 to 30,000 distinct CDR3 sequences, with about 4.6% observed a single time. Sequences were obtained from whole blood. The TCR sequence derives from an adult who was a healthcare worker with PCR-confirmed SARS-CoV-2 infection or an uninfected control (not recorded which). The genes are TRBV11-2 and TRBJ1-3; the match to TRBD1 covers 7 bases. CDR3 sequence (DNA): TGTGCCAGCAGTTACGGACAGGCCCTACCTGGAAACACCATATATTTT. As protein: CASSYGQALPGNTIYF.